Listed below are T cell receptor beta chains from one sample, sequenced in a study of cytomegalovirus exposure and HLA in healthy donors. TCRdb keeps only in-frame clones here, not all; method: immunoSEQ multiplex PCR. The data hold 160,000 or so clones, with about 71% observed a single time. Sequencing was performed on PBMCs. These receptors were collected from a woman between 25 and 40 years old in good health and CMV-seronegative. Both conserved end residues are part of each CDR3.

j_call: TRBJ1-1; v_call: TRBV4-1; cdr3_aa: CASSQVRGTEAFF
j_call: TRBJ2-1; v_call: TRBV19; cdr3_aa: CASSPKGGGAQFF
j_call: TRBJ2-2; v_call: TRBV7-2; cdr3_aa: CASSLQGAGIGELFF
j_call: TRBJ2-7; v_call: TRBV5-6; cdr3_aa: CASSPSGDEQYF
j_call: TRBJ1-1; v_call: TRBV28; cdr3_aa: CASRVQGAGHTEAFF
j_call: TRBJ2-5; v_call: TRBV11-1; cdr3_aa: CASSYGSGIRETQYF
j_call: TRBJ1-1; v_call: TRBV23-1; cdr3_aa: CASSQIHPLGSSTLHTEAFF
j_call: TRBJ1-5; v_call: TRBV6-5; cdr3_aa: CASSLNSNQPQHF
j_call: TRBJ2-7; v_call: TRBV12-2; cdr3_aa: CASRLAHRRAPFYF
j_call: TRBJ1-2; v_call: TRBV5-8; cdr3_aa: CASSFRDSYNYGYTF
j_call: TRBJ2-7; v_call: TRBV18; cdr3_aa: CASSPSYRELRLEQYF
j_call: TRBJ2-3; v_call: TRBV28; cdr3_aa: CASVPERFADTQYF
j_call: TRBJ1-1; v_call: TRBV6-6; cdr3_aa: CASSLTGNTEAFF
j_call: TRBJ2-1; v_call: TRBV15; cdr3_aa: CATSRNPTEYNEQFF
j_call: TRBJ1-4; v_call: TRBV5-5; cdr3_aa: CASSSRLALTGEGEKLFF
j_call: TRBJ1-6; v_call: TRBV4-3; cdr3_aa: CASSQEGTGGNSPLHF
j_call: TRBJ1-6; v_call: TRBV30; cdr3_aa: CAFSSPGHLYSPLHF
j_call: TRBJ2-7; v_call: TRBV7-2; cdr3_aa: CASSPNIVFYEQYF
j_call: TRBJ2-3; v_call: TRBV29-1; cdr3_aa: CSVDRTGGVTDTQYF
j_call: TRBJ1-2; v_call: TRBV27; cdr3_aa: CASSSRAAVTTLNYGYTF
j_call: TRBJ1-1; v_call: TRBV7-3; cdr3_aa: CASSSGQPTEAFF
j_call: TRBJ2-1; v_call: TRBV19; cdr3_aa: CASSIGAGTTIGYNEQFF
j_call: TRBJ1-5; v_call: TRBV28; cdr3_aa: CASSPPLQGRNQPQHF
j_call: TRBJ1-1; v_call: TRBV5-1; cdr3_aa: CASSTGTGGGEAFF
j_call: TRBJ2-3; v_call: TRBV6-5; cdr3_aa: CASTFDRNTDTQYF
j_call: TRBJ1-5; v_call: TRBV19; cdr3_aa: CASSSTGFSNQPQHF
j_call: TRBJ2-7; v_call: TRBV6-5; cdr3_aa: CASSGLGGGEQYF
j_call: TRBJ1-3; v_call: TRBV6-1; cdr3_aa: CASSEEQRNTIYF
j_call: TRBJ1-5; v_call: TRBV2; cdr3_aa: CASSATGGYSNQPQHF
j_call: TRBJ2-1; v_call: TRBV11-1; cdr3_aa: CASSLEGGGPLVYNEQFF
j_call: TRBJ2-5; v_call: TRBV30; cdr3_aa: CAWSRLDSLPETQYF
j_call: TRBJ1-1; v_call: TRBV30; cdr3_aa: CAWGTARTEAFF
j_call: TRBJ1-4; v_call: TRBV6-4; cdr3_aa: CASSDRGQGGSEKLFF
j_call: TRBJ1-2; v_call: TRBV7-2; cdr3_aa: CASSSHGGTGYSYTF
j_call: TRBJ2-7; v_call: TRBV7-8; cdr3_aa: CASSLAFGRDIRYYEQYF
j_call: TRBJ2-1; v_call: TRBV9; cdr3_aa: CASSVSGGGAFGSYNEQFF
j_call: TRBJ2-7; v_call: TRBV5-6; cdr3_aa: CASSLYAASSYEQYF
j_call: TRBJ1-6; v_call: TRBV30; cdr3_aa: CAWRGPRRSPLHF
j_call: TRBJ1-5; v_call: TRBV7-8; cdr3_aa: CASSLIGRGLNQPQHF
j_call: TRBJ2-5; v_call: TRBV4-3; cdr3_aa: CASSRDWGQETQYF
j_call: TRBJ2-6; v_call: TRBV28; cdr3_aa: CASSLGQGAPGANVLTF
j_call: TRBJ1-2; v_call: TRBV9; cdr3_aa: CASSGYGTTKPANYGYTF
j_call: TRBJ2-7; v_call: TRBV6-6; cdr3_aa: CASSWDRAYEQYF
j_call: TRBJ2-7; v_call: TRBV18; cdr3_aa: CASSPNLDGYEQYF